The 32 T cell receptor beta chains presented below share a single source sample, sequenced in a study of blood T cell repertoires in COVID-19. Sequencing used immunoSEQ multiplex PCR; TCRdb keeps in-frame clones, though not all of them. Of 150,000 to 200,000 clones detected, 86% appear once; the ten largest clones hold over 7%. What was sequenced was PBMCs or T cells enriched from blood (not recorded which). These receptors were collected from a woman under 40 who had recovered from COVID-19.

The rearrangement links TRBV18 to TRBJ2-5, with 9 bases lining up with TRBD1. The J segment lost 5 bases and the V segment lost 4 bases, leaving 17 bases of the junction unmatched. The CDR3 extends over 18 amino acids. The germline CDR1 and CDR2 sequences are KGHSH and LQKENI. The CDR3 bases are TGTGCCAGCTCACGGGGCCCTTCCGACAGGGGGGCTGACGAGACCCAGTACTTC. This sequence encodes CASSRGPSDRGADETQYF.

The V gene is TRBV28, the J gene TRBJ1-6; the D gene is possibly TRBD1 (5 bases). V lost 2 bases to trimming and J lost 6 bases, with 17 bases between them. CDR1 and CDR2 (germline): MDHEN, SYDVKM. This CDR3 region has 17 residues. Written as DNA, the CDR3 is TGTGCCAGCAGTTTAGTCAGGGTTTCTGTAGCTAATTCACCCCTCCACTTT. Protein product: CASSLVRVSVANSPLHF. The variable domain in full, completed from reference TRBV28 and TRBJ1-6, reads DVKVTQSSRYLVKRTGEKVFLECVQDMDHENMFWYRQDPGLGLRLIYFSYDVKMKEKGDIPEGYSVSREKKERFSLILESASTNQTSMYLCASSLVRVSVANSPLHFGNGTRLTVT.

The chain employs TRBV7-2 and TRBJ2-6; 12 bases align to TRBD2. This CDR3 spans 18 amino acids. CDR1 is SGHTA, CDR2 FQGNSA, per germline. V was pared by 4 bases and J by 1 base, with 5 bases of the junction left unmatched. The CDR3 is CASSSLGLAGSGANVLTF. CDR3 coding DNA: TGTGCCAGCAGCTCTTTAGGACTAGCGGGATCTGGGGCCAACGTCCTGACTTTC.

The CDR3 spells CASSESTRFTEAFF. CDR3 DNA sequence: TGCGCCAGCAGTGAGTCGACTCGTTTCACTGAAGCTTTCTTT. The V gene is TRBV10-2, the J gene TRBJ1-1, with no clear D. The CDR3 spans 14 residues. Germline loops: CDR1 WSHSY, CDR2 SAAADI. Deletions cut 0 bases from V and 4 bases from J, with 9 bases between.

V and J are TRBV2 and TRBJ1-6; the D gene is possibly TRBD1 (6 bases). The CDR3 loop spans 15 amino acids. CDR1 SNHLY and CDR2 FYNNEI come from the germline V gene. Deletions cut 4 bases from V and 7 bases from J, with 14 bases between. The CDR3 here is CASSGGPGENSPLHF. The CDR3, as DNA: TGTGCCAGCAGTGGAGGGCCAGGGGAAAATTCACCCCTCCACTTT.

The genes are TRBV28 and TRBJ1-5, with a tentative D call TRBD1 (5 bases). The V gene's germline CDR1 is MDHEN and CDR2 SYDVKM. The CDR3 consists of 14 residues. Trimming pared 3 bases from V and 4 bases from J, leaving 10 bases between. The CDR3 region has the DNA TGTGCCAGCAGTTTTTTCAGGGTTAATCAGCCCCAGCATTTT. Amino acids: CASSFFRVNQPQHF.

The chain is built from TRBV27 and TRBJ1-5; possible D gene TRBD1, 6 bases. The CDR3 spans 14 residues. The germline V gene has CDR1 MNHEY and CDR2 SMNVEV (reference sequence). Trimming left V 4 bases short and J 6 bases short, with 13 bases between. The CDR3 is CASSSGTGTQPQHF. DNA for the CDR3: TGTGCCAGCAGTTCTGGAACAGGGACTCAGCCCCAGCATTTT.

This chain uses TRBV19 with TRBJ2-1, with D possibly TRBD1 on 6 matching bases. CDR1 is LNHDA, CDR2 SQIVND, per germline (reference sequence). Trimming pared 4 bases from V and 9 bases from J, leaving 16 bases between. The CDR3 spans 14 residues. The CDR3 loop reads CASSTGQTQGEQFF. In DNA form, the CDR3 reads TGTGCCAGTAGTACCGGACAGACCCAGGGTGAGCAGTTCTTC.

The gene calls are TRBV3-1 (or the pseudogene TRBV3-2) and TRBJ1-2; no clear D. The V gene lost 5 bases and the J gene lost 5 bases, with 6 bases spanning the gap. Germline assignment: CDR1 LGHDT and CDR2 YNNKEL (reference sequence). The CDR3 length is 11 residues. This chain's CDR3 is CASSVNYGYTF. The CDR3 DNA reads TGTGCCAGCAGCGTAAATTATGGCTACACCTTC.

The CDR3 nucleotides are TGCGCCAGCAGTCCAGGGGGGTACTCCTACGAGCAGTACTTC. Encoded protein: CASSPGGYSYEQYF. This chain links TRBV10-1 with TRBJ2-7, with D possibly matching TRBD1 (7 bases). Germline CDR1 and CDR2: WNHNN and SYGVQD (reference sequence). Trimming stripped 5 bases from V and 0 bases from J, with 11 bases between. This CDR3 contains 14 residues.

The chain has TRBV7-9 and TRBJ2-7; TRBD2 is a possible D gene (6 bases). Germline V CDR1 and CDR2: SEHNR, FQNEAQ (reference sequence). The CDR3 totals 16 residues. Trimming removed 1 base from V and 0 bases from J, with 13 bases in between. CDR3 nucleotide sequence: TGTGCCAGCAGCTTAGTGTGGGACTTACCCTCCTACGAGCAGTACTTC. Translating it yields CASSLVWDLPSYEQYF.

This chain connects TRBV5-4 to TRBJ1-1; TRBD1 might be the D (5 bases). The CDR3 is 13 residues long. CDR1 SGHNT and CDR2 YYREEE come from the germline V gene (reference sequence). The germline V and J ends were trimmed by 4 bases and 10 bases, with 17 bases remaining between them. The CDR3 DNA sequence: TGTGCCAGCAGCGGAGGGGAAGGCCCAGCAGCTTTCTTT. As protein: CASSGGEGPAAFF. The full variable domain, in which reference TRBV5-4 and TRBJ1-1 provide the parts outside the CDR3, is ETGVTQSPTHLIKTRGQQVTLRCSSQSGHNTVSWYQQALGQGPQFIFQYYREEENGRGNFPPRFSGLQFPNYSSELNVNALELDDSALYLCASSGGEGPAAFFGQGTRLTVV.

J is TRBJ2-1 and V is TRBV3-1 (or the pseudogene TRBV3-2); D is ambiguous. The ends were cut back, 0 bases at V and 14 bases at J, with 14 bases in the middle. The CDR3 extends over 13 amino acids. CDR1 is LGHDT and CDR2 is YNNKEL in the germline V gene (reference sequence). The CDR3 here is CASSQEGAFFKFF. The CDR3 DNA sequence: TGTGCCAGCAGCCAAGAGGGCGCCTTCTTTAAGTTCTTC.

The table lists this clone with a count of one. The V call is TRBV6-1, the J call TRBJ2-3, with a possible D match to TRBD1 (6 bases). The CDR3 has 16 residues. Trimming left V 2 bases short and J 2 bases short, with 14 bases between. The germline V gene has CDR1 MNHNS and CDR2 SASEGT. The CDR3 DNA reads as TGTGCCAGCAGTGAATTTGGGACACGAGACACAGATACGCAGTATTTT. Residues: CASSEFGTRDTDTQYF.

The chain carries TRBV11-2 and TRBJ2-7, with 10 positions matching TRBD2. Germline assignment: CDR1 SGHAT and CDR2 FQNNGV. With V trimmed by 1 base and J by 2 bases, 11 bases remained unmatched. The CDR3 is 18 amino acids. The CDR3 DNA reads as TGTGCCAGCAGCTTAGTAGTGAAGGGGACTAGCGCCACCTACGAGCAGTACTTC. Protein product: CASSLVVKGTSATYEQYF.

The chain links TRBV19 to TRBJ1-1; the D gene is possibly TRBD1 (6 bases). The CDR3 consists of 14 residues. Germline V gene data show CDR1 as LNHDA and CDR2 as SQIVND (reference sequence). V lost 4 bases and J 0 bases, leaving 9 bases between the germline ends. The CDR3 nucleotides read TGTGCCAGTAGTAGTCAGGGGATGAACACTGAAGCTTTCTTT. Protein product: CASSSQGMNTEAFF.

The chain is built from TRBV28 and TRBJ1-6; the match to TRBD1 covers 10 bases. Germline V gives CDR1 MDHEN, CDR2 SYDVKM. This CDR3 is 15 amino acids long. The V gene end was trimmed by 2 bases and the J gene end by 7 bases; junction bases not matched to a gene: 2. The CDR3 sequence: CASSLGDRGNSPLHF. CDR3 sequence (DNA): TGTGCCAGCAGTTTAGGGGACAGGGGAAATTCACCCCTCCACTTT.

V and J are TRBV4-1 and TRBJ2-7, with 8 bases that match TRBD2. Germline V gene sequence: CDR1 MGHRA, CDR2 YSYEKL. After removal of 0 bases from V and 2 bases from J, the junction contained 3 bases not matched to a gene. CDR3 length equals 15 residues. DNA for the CDR3: TGCGCCAGCAGCCAAGAACTAGCGGCTACCTACGAGCAGTACTTC. The encoded protein is CASSQELAATYEQYF.

The V call is TRBV29-1, the J call TRBJ2-7; 13 bases agree with TRBD2. CDR3 length: 13 residues. Per germline, CDR1 SQVTM and CDR2 ANQGSEA. CDR3 nucleotide sequence: TGCAGTTACGGACTAGCGGGAGTGGTCGAGCAGTACTTC. As protein: CSYGLAGVVEQYF.

J is TRBJ2-7 and V is TRBV30, with 11 bases matching TRBD2. Germline CDR1 and CDR2: GTSNPN and SVGIG (reference sequence). The CDR3 consists of 14 residues. V dropped 2 bases and J dropped 2; count of bases not matched to a gene: 2. The CDR3 sequence: CAWSFSGRAYEQYF. CDR3 nucleotide sequence: TGTGCCTGGAGTTTTAGCGGGAGGGCCTACGAGCAGTACTTC. Filled out from reference TRBV30 and TRBJ2-7, the complete variable domain reads SQTIHQWPATLVQPVGSPLSLECTVEGTSNPNLYWYRQAAGRGLQLLFYSVGIGQISSEVPQNLSASRPQDRQFILSSKKLLLSDSGFYLCAWSFSGRAYEQYFGPGTRLTVT.

Here the CDR3 reads CSVGLPGFATGIGQFF. CDR3 DNA sequence: TGCAGCGTTGGCCTCCCGGGCTTTGCGACAGGGATCGGGCAGTTCTTC. The chain employs TRBV29-1 and TRBJ2-1; 7 bases map to TRBD1. J gave up 12 bases and V 4 bases, and 21 bases lay outside the gene matches. This CDR3 spans 16 amino acids. Per germline, CDR1 SQVTM and CDR2 ANQGSEA.

The V and J genes are TRBV28 and TRBJ2-7, with 9 bases aligning to TRBD2. This CDR3 has 14 residues. The V segment lost 6 bases and the J segment 3 bases; nucleotides outside the gene matches: 6. Germline CDR1 is MDHEN and CDR2 is SYDVKM. Here the CDR3 DNA reads TGTGCCAGCAGCCCGACTAGCGGCTACTACGAGCAGTACTTC. Residues: CASSPTSGYYEQYF.

The genes are TRBV14 and TRBJ2-5; 8 bases are a match to TRBD1. Germline loops: CDR1 SGHDN, CDR2 FVKESK. Trimming cost V 1 base and J 7 bases; bases outside gene matches: 14. The CDR3 runs 17 residues. The CDR3 here is CASSQVGDRPTGVTQYF. The CDR3 DNA follows: TGTGCCAGCAGCCAAGTGGGGGACAGGCCGACCGGTGTGACCCAGTACTTC.

J is TRBJ2-3 and V is TRBV4-2; possibly TRBD2 for D (7 bases). This CDR3 comprises 19 residues. Germline assignment: CDR1 LGHNA and CDR2 YNFKEQ. Trimming cost V 0 bases and J 0 bases, with 19 bases left between them. The CDR3 coding sequence is TGTGCCAGCAGCCAAGAAGTCCTGGGGGGCGGGAGTAGCACAGATACGCAGTATTTT. Amino acid sequence: CASSQEVLGGGSSTDTQYF.

The sample holds a few counts of this clone. This chain joins TRBV15 and TRBJ1-2, with TRBD1 identical over 10 bases. The V segment lost 5 bases and the J segment 7 bases; nucleotides outside the gene matches: 4. Per germline, CDR1 LNHNV and CDR2 YYDKDF (reference sequence). There are 13 residues in the CDR3. The CDR3 region is CATSGGTGVGYTF. The CDR3 DNA sequence: TGTGCCACCAGCGGAGGGACAGGGGTTGGCTACACCTTC.

The chain has TRBV30 and TRBJ2-2, with 7 bases identical to TRBD1. The germline V gene has CDR1 GTSNPN and CDR2 SVGIG (reference sequence). Trimming cost V 2 bases and J 4 bases; bases outside gene matches: 7. This CDR3 is built from 15 residues. The CDR3 DNA reads as TGTGCCTGGAGTAAAAAGGGGGCGTCCACCGGGGAGCTGTTTTTT. It encodes CAWSKKGASTGELFF.

This chain joins TRBV7-9 and TRBJ2-2; 13 nucleotides match TRBD2. CDR1 and CDR2 (germline): SEHNR, FQNEAQ (reference sequence). The CDR3 is 16 amino acids. V dropped 5 bases and J dropped 9; count of bases not matched to a gene: 9. The CDR3 spells CASSLGLAGEYRELFF. Here the CDR3 DNA reads TGTGCCAGCAGCCTCGGACTAGCGGGAGAGTACCGGGAGCTGTTTTTT.

This clone has a single count. The chain recombines TRBV24-1 with TRBJ1-2; TRBD1 is a possible D gene (5 bases). From germline, CDR1 is KGHDR and CDR2 SFDVKD. Trimming cost V 2 bases and J 4 bases, with 13 bases left between them. CDR3 length: 15 amino acids. CDR3 region: CATSDSQGSVYGYTF. The CDR3, as DNA: TGTGCCACCAGTGATTCCCAGGGATCAGTCTATGGCTACACCTTC.

The J gene is TRBJ1-1, the V gene TRBV7-8, with a weak D call TRBD1 (5 bases). The CDR3 is made up of 16 amino acids. Germline V CDR1 and CDR2: SGHVS, FQNEAQ. V lost 2 bases and J 3 bases, leaving 16 bases between the germline ends. CDR3 DNA sequence: TGTGCCAGCAGCTTAAGAGGGGACGGGGGAGACACTGAAGCTTTCTTT. As protein: CASSLRGDGGDTEAFF.

The chain has TRBV5-6 and TRBJ1-2; possibly TRBD1 for D (5 bases). CDR1 and CDR2 from the germline V gene are SGHDT and YYEEEE. With 4 bases removed from V and 5 bases from J, the gap between germline ends came to 15 bases. The CDR3 totals 14 residues. This CDR3 is CASSPRGTAYGYTF. DNA for the CDR3: TGTGCCAGCAGCCCCCGCGGGACTGCATATGGCTACACCTTC.

The chain employs TRBV25-1 and TRBJ1-1; a weak D match, TRBD1 (6 bases). The CDR3 sequence is 11 residues long. From germline, CDR1 is MGHDK and CDR2 SYGVNS. Deletions cut 6 bases from V and 4 bases from J, with 6 bases between. CDR3 sequence reads: CASSRGTEAFF. The CDR3 DNA reads as TGTGCCAGCAGCAGGGGCACTGAAGCTTTCTTT. The full variable domain, rest sourced from reference TRBV25-1 and TRBJ1-1, is EADIYQTPRYLVIGTGKKITLECSQTMGHDKMYWYQQDPGMELHLIHYSYGVNSTEKGDLSSESTVSRIRTEHFPLTLESARPSHTSQYLCASSRGTEAFFGQGTRLTVV.

This CDR3 is CSAGQGETDTQYF. Here the CDR3 DNA reads TGCAGCGCAGGACAGGGGGAGACAGATACGCAGTATTTT. The chain uses TRBV29-1 and TRBJ2-3, with 10 bases matching TRBD1. The CDR3 has 13 amino acids. Germline-derived CDR1 and CDR2 are SQVTM and ANQGSEA. V shed 7 bases and J 3 bases; nucleotides not matched to a gene: 4.